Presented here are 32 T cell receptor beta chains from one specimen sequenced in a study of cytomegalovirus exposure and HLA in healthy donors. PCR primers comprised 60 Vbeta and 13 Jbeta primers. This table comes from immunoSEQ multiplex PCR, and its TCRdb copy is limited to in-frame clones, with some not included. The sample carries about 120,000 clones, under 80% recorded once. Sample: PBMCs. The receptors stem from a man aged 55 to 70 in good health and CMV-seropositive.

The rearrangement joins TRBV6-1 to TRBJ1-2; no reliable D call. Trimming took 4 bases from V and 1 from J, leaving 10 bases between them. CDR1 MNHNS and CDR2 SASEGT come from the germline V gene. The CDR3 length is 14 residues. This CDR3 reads CASSANGNNYGYTF. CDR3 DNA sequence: TGTGCCAGCAGTGCCAACGGGAATAACTATGGCTACACCTTC.

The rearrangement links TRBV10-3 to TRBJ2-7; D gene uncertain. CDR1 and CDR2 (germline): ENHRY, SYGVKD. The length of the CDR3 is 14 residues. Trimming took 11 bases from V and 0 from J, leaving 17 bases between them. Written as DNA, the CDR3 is TGTGCCTACAATGCCTTGGGCCACTCCTACGAGCAGTACTTC. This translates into CAYNALGHSYEQYF.

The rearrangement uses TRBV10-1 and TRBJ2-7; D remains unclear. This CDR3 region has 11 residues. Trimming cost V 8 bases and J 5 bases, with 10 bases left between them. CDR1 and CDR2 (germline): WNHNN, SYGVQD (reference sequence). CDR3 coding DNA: TGCGCCAGCGGAGTTTCGGACGAGCAGTACTTC. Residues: CASGVSDEQYF.

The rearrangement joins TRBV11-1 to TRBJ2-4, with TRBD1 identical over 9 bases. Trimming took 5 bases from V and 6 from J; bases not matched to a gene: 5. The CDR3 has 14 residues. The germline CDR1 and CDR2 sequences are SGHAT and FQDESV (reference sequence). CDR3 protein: CASSPGQGLNIQYF. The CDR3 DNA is TGTGCCAGCAGCCCCGGACAGGGGTTAAACATTCAGTACTTC. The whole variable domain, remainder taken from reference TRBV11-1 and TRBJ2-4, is EAEVAQSPRYKITEKSQAVAFWCDPISGHATLYWYRQILGQGPELLVQFQDESVVDDSQLPKDRFSAERLKGVDSTLKIQPAELGDSAMYLCASSPGQGLNIQYFGAGTRLSVL.

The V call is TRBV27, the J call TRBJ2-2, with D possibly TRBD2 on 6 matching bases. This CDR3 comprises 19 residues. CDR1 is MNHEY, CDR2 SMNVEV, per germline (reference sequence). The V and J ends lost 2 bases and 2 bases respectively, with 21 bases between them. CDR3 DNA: TGTGCCAGCAGTTTAACGGCGGGACTCCTCCATTCTAACACCGGGGAGCTGTTTTTT. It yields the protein CASSLTAGLLHSNTGELFF.

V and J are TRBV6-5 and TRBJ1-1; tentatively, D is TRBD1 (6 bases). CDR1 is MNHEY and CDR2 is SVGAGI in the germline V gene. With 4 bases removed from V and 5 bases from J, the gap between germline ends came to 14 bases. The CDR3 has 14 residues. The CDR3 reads CASSFGGGVTEAFF. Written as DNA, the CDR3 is TGTGCCAGCAGTTTCGGAGGGGGGGTGACTGAAGCTTTCTTT.

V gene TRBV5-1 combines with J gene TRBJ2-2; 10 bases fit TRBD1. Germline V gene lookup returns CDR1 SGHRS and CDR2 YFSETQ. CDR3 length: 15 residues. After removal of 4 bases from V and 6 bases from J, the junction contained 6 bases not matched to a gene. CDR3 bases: TGCGCCAGCAGCGGTCGGACAGGGGGGTCCGGGGAGCTGTTTTTT. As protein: CASSGRTGGSGELFF.

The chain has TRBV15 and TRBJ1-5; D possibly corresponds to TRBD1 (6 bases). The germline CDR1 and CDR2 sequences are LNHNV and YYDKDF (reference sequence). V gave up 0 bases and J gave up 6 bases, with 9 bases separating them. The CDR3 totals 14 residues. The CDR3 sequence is CATSREGAGQPQHF. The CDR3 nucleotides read TGTGCCACCAGCAGAGAGGGGGCCGGTCAGCCCCAGCATTTT. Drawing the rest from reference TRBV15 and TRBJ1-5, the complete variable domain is DAMVIQNPRYQVTQFGKPVTLSCSQTLNHNVMYWYQQKSSQAPKLLFHYYDKDFNNEADTPDNFQSRRPNTSFCFLDIRSPGLGDTAMYLCATSREGAGQPQHFGDGTRLSIL.

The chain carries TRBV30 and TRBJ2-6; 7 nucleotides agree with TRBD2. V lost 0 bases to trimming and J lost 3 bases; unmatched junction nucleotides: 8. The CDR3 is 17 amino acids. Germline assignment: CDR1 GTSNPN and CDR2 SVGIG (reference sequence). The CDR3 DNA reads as TGTGCCTGGAGTGTAAGGGCGGGAGTATTTGGGGCCAACGTCCTGACTTTC. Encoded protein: CAWSVRAGVFGANVLTF.

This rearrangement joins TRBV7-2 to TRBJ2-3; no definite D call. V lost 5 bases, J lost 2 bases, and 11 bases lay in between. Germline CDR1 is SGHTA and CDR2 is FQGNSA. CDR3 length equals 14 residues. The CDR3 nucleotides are TGTGCCAGCAGCCAGGATAGGCTCACAGATACGCAGTATTTT. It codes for CASSQDRLTDTQYF.

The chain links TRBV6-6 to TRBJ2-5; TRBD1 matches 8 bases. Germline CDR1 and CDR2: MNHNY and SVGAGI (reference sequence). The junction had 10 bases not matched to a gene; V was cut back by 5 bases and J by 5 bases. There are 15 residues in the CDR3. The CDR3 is CASSPYRGYGETQYF. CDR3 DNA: TGTGCCAGCAGTCCCTACAGGGGGTATGGGGAGACCCAGTACTTC.

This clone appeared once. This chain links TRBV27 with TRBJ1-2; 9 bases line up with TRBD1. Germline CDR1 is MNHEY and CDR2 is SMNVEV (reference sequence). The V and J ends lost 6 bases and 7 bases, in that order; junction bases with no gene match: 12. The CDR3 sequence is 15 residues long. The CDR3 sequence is CASRVLGQGLSGYTF. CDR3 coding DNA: TGTGCCAGCAGAGTACTGGGACAGGGACTTTCTGGCTACACCTTC.

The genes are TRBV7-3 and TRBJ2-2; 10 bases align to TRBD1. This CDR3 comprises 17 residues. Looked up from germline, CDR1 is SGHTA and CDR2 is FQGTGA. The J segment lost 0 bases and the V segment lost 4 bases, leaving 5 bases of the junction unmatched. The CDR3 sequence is CASSSRGQGANTGELFF. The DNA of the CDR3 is TGTGCCAGCAGCTCGCGAGGACAGGGGGCGAACACCGGGGAGCTGTTTTTT.

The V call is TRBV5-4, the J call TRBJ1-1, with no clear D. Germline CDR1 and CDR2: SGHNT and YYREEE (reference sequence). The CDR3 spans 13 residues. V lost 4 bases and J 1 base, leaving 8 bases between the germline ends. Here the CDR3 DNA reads TGTGCCAGCAGCCCCCTCAGGAACACTGAAGCTTTCTTT. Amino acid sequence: CASSPLRNTEAFF.

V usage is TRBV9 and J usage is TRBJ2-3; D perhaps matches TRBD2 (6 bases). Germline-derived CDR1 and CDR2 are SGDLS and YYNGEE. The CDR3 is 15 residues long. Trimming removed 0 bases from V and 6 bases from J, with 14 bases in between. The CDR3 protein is CASSVGLAKGDTQYF. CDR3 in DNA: TGTGCCAGCAGCGTAGGGCTAGCGAAAGGTGATACGCAGTATTTT.

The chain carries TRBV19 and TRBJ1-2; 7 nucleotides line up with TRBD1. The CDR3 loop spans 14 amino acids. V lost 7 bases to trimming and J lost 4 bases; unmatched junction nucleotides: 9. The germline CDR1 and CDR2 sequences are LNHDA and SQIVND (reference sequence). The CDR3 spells CASTRDSLTYGYTF. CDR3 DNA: TGTGCCAGTACGAGGGACAGCCTAACCTATGGCTACACCTTC.

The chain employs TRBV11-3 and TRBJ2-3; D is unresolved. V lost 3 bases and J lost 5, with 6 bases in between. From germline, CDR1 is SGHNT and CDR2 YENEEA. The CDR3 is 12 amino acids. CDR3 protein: CASSFSGDTQYF. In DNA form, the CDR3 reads TGTGCCAGCAGCTTTAGTGGAGATACGCAGTATTTT.

In DNA form, the CDR3 reads TGTGCCAGCAGTTACAAACTAGCGCAAAGCTCCTACGAGCAGTACTTC. Encoded protein: CASSYKLAQSSYEQYF. The chain combines TRBV2 with TRBJ2-7; 7 nucleotides match TRBD2. The CDR3 spans 16 residues. Germline trimming cut 5 bases from V and 0 bases from J; bases unmatched to any gene: 10. The germline gives CDR1 SNHLY, CDR2 FYNNEI.

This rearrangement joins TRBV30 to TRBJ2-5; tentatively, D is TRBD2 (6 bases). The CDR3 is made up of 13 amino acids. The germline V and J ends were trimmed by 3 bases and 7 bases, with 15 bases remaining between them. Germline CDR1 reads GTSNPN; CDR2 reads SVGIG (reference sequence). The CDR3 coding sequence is TGTGCCTGGAGACCGGGACTCCTTGGGACCCAGTACTTC. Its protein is CAWRPGLLGTQYF.

CDR3 coding DNA: TGTGCCAGCAGCAAAGGGGCCCGGGACAGCGGTCGACGCTACACCTTC. Translation: CASSKGARDSGRRYTF. The gene calls are TRBV28 and TRBJ1-2; TRBD1 agrees at 7 bases. CDR1 MDHEN and CDR2 SYDVKM come from the germline V gene. V dropped 6 bases and J dropped 9; count of bases not matched to a gene: 19. The CDR3 length is 16 residues.

The CDR3 sequence: CSVLEGPEAFF. In DNA, the CDR3 is TGCAGCGTTTTGGAGGGACCTGAAGCTTTCTTT. This chain joins TRBV29-1 and TRBJ1-1; maybe TRBD1 (5 bases). This CDR3 spans 11 amino acids. The V gene lost 5 bases and the J gene lost 6 bases, with 10 bases spanning the gap. The germline V gene has CDR1 SQVTM and CDR2 ANQGSEA.

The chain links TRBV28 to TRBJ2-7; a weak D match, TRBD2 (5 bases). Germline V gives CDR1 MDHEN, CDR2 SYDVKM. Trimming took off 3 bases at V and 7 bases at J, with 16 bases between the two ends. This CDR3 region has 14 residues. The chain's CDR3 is CASSFSGLVGEQYF. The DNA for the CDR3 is TGTGCCAGCAGTTTCTCCGGACTCGTTGGGGAGCAGTACTTC.

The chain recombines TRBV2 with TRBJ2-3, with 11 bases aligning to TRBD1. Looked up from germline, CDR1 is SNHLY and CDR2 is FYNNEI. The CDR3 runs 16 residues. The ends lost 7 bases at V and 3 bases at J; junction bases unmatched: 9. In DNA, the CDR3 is TGTGCCAGCAATTTCCTGGACAGGGGGCGGACAGATACGCAGTATTTT. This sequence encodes CASNFLDRGRTDTQYF. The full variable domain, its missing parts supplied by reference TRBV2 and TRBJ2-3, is EPEVTQTPSHQVTQMGQEVILRCVPISNHLYFYWYRQILGQKVEFLVSFYNNEISEKSEIFDDQFSVERPDGSNFTLKIRSTKLEDSAMYFCASNFLDRGRTDTQYFGPGTRLTVL.

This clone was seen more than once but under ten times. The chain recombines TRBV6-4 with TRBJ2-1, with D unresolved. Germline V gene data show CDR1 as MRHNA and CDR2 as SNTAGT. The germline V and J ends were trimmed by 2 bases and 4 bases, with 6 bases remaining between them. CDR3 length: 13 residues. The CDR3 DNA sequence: TGTGCCAGCAGTGACGACAAGTACAATGAGCAGTTCTTC. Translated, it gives CASSDDKYNEQFF.

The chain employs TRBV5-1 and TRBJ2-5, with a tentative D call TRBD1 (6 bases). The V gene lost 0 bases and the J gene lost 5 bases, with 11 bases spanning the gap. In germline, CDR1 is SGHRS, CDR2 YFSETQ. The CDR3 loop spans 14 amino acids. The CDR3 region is CASSLAGQGETQYF. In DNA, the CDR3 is TGCGCCAGCAGCTTGGCGGGGCAGGGGGAGACCCAGTACTTC.

CDR3 nucleotide sequence: TGTGCCAGCTCGCGGACAGGGGTGGAAAAACTGTTTTTT. It yields the protein CASSRTGVEKLFF. The chain combines TRBV18 with TRBJ1-4; 9 bases map to TRBD1. This CDR3 region has 13 residues. J gave up 8 bases and V 6 bases, and 4 bases lay outside the gene matches. In germline, CDR1 is KGHSH, CDR2 LQKENI. Full variable domain (missing parts from reference TRBV18 and TRBJ1-4): NAGVMQNPRHLVRRRGQEARLRCSPMKGHSHVYWYRQLPEEGLKFMVYLQKENIIDESGMPKERFSAEFPKEGPSILRIQQVVRGDSAAYFCASSRTGVEKLFFGSGTQLSVL.

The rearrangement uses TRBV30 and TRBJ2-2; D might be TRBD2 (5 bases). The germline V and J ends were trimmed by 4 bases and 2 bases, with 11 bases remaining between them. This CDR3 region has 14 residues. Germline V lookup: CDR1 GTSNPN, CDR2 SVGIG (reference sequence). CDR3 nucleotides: TGTGCCTGGAATGGACGGGGAAACACCGGGGAGCTGTTTTTT. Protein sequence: CAWNGRGNTGELFF.

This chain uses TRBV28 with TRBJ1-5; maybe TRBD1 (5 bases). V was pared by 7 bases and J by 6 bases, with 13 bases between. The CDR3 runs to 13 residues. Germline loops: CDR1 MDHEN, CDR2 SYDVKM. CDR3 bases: TGTGCCAGCACCACGGGGGATCTTCAGCCCCAGCATTTT. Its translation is CASTTGDLQPQHF.

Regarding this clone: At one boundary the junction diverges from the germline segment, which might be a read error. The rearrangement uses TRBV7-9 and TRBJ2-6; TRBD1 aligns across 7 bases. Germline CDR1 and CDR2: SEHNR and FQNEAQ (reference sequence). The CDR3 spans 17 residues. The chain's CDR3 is CSSSLDRQGSGANVLTF. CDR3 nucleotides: TGTTCCAGCAGCCTCGATAGACAGGGTTCTGGGGCCAACGTCCTGACTTTC. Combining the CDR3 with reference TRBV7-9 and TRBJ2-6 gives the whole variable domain DTGVSQNPRHKITKRGQNVTFRCDPISEHNRLYWYRQTLGQGPEFLTYFQNEAQLEKSRLLSDRFSAERPKGSFSTLEIQRTEQGDSAMYLCSSSLDRQGSGANVLTFGAGSRLTVL.

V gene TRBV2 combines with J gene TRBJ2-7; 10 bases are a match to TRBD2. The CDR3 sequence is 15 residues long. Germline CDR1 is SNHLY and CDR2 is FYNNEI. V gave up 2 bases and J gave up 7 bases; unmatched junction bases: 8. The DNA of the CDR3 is TGTGCCAGCAGTGAAAGGAGCGGGGGGGCGAGGGAGCAGTACTTC. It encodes CASSERSGGAREQYF.

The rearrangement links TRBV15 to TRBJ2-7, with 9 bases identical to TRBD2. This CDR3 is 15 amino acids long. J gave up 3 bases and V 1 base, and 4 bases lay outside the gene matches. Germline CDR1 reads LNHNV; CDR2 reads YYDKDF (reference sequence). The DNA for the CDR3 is TGTGCCACCAGCAGAGGTGAAGCGGGAGGCTACGAGCAGTACTTC. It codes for CATSRGEAGGYEQYF.

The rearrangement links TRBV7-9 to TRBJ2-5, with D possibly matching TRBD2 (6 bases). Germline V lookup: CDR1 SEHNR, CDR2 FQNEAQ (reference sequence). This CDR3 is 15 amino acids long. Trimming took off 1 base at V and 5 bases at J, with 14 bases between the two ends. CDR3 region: CASSLGTGESETQYF. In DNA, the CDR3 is TGTGCCAGCAGCTTAGGGACGGGGGAATCGGAGACCCAGTACTTC.